The T cell receptor (beta chain) described here comes from a study of monozygotic twins with inflammatory bowel disease. This CDR3 is 16 amino acids long. The germline V gene encodes CDR1 LGHDT and CDR2 YNNKEL (reference sequence). TCRdb re-called the 5' RACE reads and shows each CDR3 protein once, DNA omitted. The sample has 400,000 to 500,000 distinct CDR3 sequences; the top ten hold approximately 2.3%. The sequenced sample consisted of blood. This chain links TRBV3-1 with TRBJ2-5; no DNA is available, so the TRBD1 call from TCRdb remains unchecked. This receptor was taken from a human donor with ulcerative colitis or Crohn's disease, or a healthy co-twin of an affected twin (not recorded which). Here the CDR3 reads CASSRAPGVLQETQYF.